The subject of this entry is one T cell receptor (beta chain). Its antigen remains unknown. The time point was: newly diagnosed GD, antithyroid drugs for less than 3 months. PBMC-extracted RNA yielded the TCR library. Construction of the TCR beta libraries employed iRepertoire HTBI primers in conjunction with Arm-PCR of CDR3 regions. Via MiXCR, TCRdb re-called the multiplex PCR reads, giving one row per CDR3 protein. The sample holds 550,000 to 650,000 distinct CDR3 sequences, about 16% seen once. V lost 3 bases and J lost 2; bases outside the gene matches: 5. The CDR3 runs to 16 residues. Germline CDR1 reads DFQATT; CDR2 reads SNEGSKA (reference sequence). This specimen comes from a study of regulatory T cells in long-lasting Graves disease. Study results and caveats: Less diverse TCR repertoires were seen in persistent Graves' patients than in newly diagnosed ones. There were preferences for TRBV28, TRBJ1-2 and TRBJ2-5 in persistent disease. New patients shared approximately 970 public clonotypes, and persistent patients shared more, with under 3,500.

The sample also formed part of further work on T cells in Graves' hyperthyroidism and ophthalmopathy.

This rearrangement joins TRBV20-1 to TRBJ2-7; TRBD2 agrees at 15 bases. The clonotype comes from a man younger than 35 with Graves disease. Specimen: peripheral blood mononuclear cells (PBMCs), collected at new diagnosis, from a patient treated with antithyroid drugs. As DNA, the CDR3 is TGCAGTGCTAGTTTGGGACTAGCGGGAGGCACCTACGAGCAGTACTTC. This gives the protein CSASLGLAGGTYEQYF.